This entry is about one TCR beta chain. The antigen is unknown. RNA transcripts served as the template for amplifying TCR beta CDR3 regions. The HTBI primer set drove a first-round RT-PCR of the TCR CDR3. TCRdb reprocessed the multiplex PCR reads via MiXCR and lists one record per CDR3 protein. The table has just over 550,000 distinct CDR3 sequences, just over 45% seen once. V gave up 2 bases and J gave up 1 base, with 8 bases separating them. CDR3 length: 13 residues. Germline V gene data show CDR1 as DFQATT and CDR2 as SNEGSKA (reference sequence). Absent ophthalmopathy progression within 18 months defined stable Graves' hyperthyroidism. Exclusion of a patient resulted from uncontrolled infection, other autoimmune disease, pregnancy or lactation. This entry is derived from a study of T cells in Graves' hyperthyroidism and ophthalmopathy. The study, taken as a whole, reports: Among clonotypes expanded in thyroid above 0.001, most were also found in blood.

V gene TRBV20-1 combines with J gene TRBJ1-1; unclear D gene. The clonotype originates from a woman aged 18-29 years with Graves' hyperthyroidism. Material for sequencing was peripheral blood or thyroid tissue (not recorded which). The CDR3 nucleotides are TGCAGTGCTAGACCGGACGGGAACACTGAAGCTTTCTTT. Its protein product is CSARPDGNTEAFF.